Below are 28 T cell receptor beta chains sequenced from a single sample in a study of vaccination effects on CD4 cells after COVID-19. The antigens of these receptors remain unknown. Sequencing was preceded by expansion of antigen-specific CD4+ T cells with viral peptide pools in the ViraFEST assay. Following 10 days of culture, CD4+ T cells were isolated. According to the study, vaccine recipients showed no prior SARS-CoV-2 infection and negative nucleocapsid antibodies. Clones were sequenced by immunoSEQ multiplex PCR, and TCRdb holds only the in-frame ones, with some missing. The repertoire holds some 77,000 clones, with roughly 70% as singletons. The starting material was CD4+ T cells from PBMCs cultured with HCoV-OC43 spike peptides, obtained before COVID-19 vaccination. Subset indicated: HCoV-OC43 spike overlapping peptide pool stimulation. All receptors come from a human donor who received a COVID-19 vaccine.

V is TRBV11-3 and J is TRBJ2-2, with 7 bases identical to TRBD2. With 5 bases clipped from V and 5 bases from J, the junction kept 8 bases outside the gene matches. Germline lookup yields CDR1 SGHNT and CDR2 YENEEA. The CDR3 contains 15 residues. The CDR3 here is CASSRTSDGTGELFF. The CDR3 nucleotides are TGTGCCAGCAGCCGCACTAGCGATGGGACCGGGGAGCTGTTTTTT.

Only a few counts were recorded for this clone. The V and J genes are TRBV20-1 and TRBJ2-1, with D uncertain. The CDR3 sequence is 11 residues long. Trimming removed 3 bases from V and 8 bases from J, with 8 bases in between. Germline CDR1 reads DFQATT; CDR2 reads SNEGSKA (reference sequence). The CDR3 region is CSARPRYEQFF. CDR3 in DNA: TGCAGTGCTAGGCCCCGATATGAGCAGTTCTTC.

This chain uses TRBV18 with TRBJ1-3; possible D gene TRBD1, 5 bases. This CDR3 region has 15 residues. V was pared by 0 bases and J by 2 bases, with 8 bases between. Germline V gives CDR1 KGHSH, CDR2 LQKENI. The CDR3 sequence is CASSPPWTPGNTIYF. For the CDR3, the DNA is TGTGCCAGCTCACCACCTTGGACACCTGGAAACACCATATATTTT.

The rearrangement joins TRBV9 to TRBJ1-2; D is uncertain. The ends were cut back, 3 bases at V and 8 bases at J, with 20 bases in the middle. The length of the CDR3 is 15 residues. CDR1 is SGDLS and CDR2 is YYNGEE in the germline V gene. This CDR3 reads CASSAQDRLLGGYTF. CDR3 coding DNA: TGTGCCAGCAGCGCCCAGGACCGGCTGCTTGGGGGCTACACCTTC. The variable domain in full, with the rest retrieved from reference TRBV9 and TRBJ1-2, is DSGVTQTPKHLITATGQRVTLRCSPRSGDLSVYWYQQSLDQGLQFLIQYYNGEERAKGNILERFSAQQFPDLHSELNLSSLELGDSALYFCASSAQDRLLGGYTFGSGTRLTVV.

CDR3: CASSYVGTTWAGTDTQYF. DNA of the CDR3: TGTGCCAGCAGTTACGTGGGTACGACGTGGGCCGGCACAGATACGCAGTATTTT. This sequence joins TRBV6-2 or TRBV6-3 and TRBJ2-3; D gene ambiguous. Between the trimmed V and J ends, which lost 2 bases and 1 base, there was a span of 19 bases. The CDR3 is 18 amino acids. CDR1 is MNHEY and CDR2 is SVGEGT in the germline V gene.

This clone was picked up a small number of times. The chain carries TRBV4-1 and TRBJ1-6, with a tentative D call TRBD1 (6 bases). Germline values: CDR1 MGHRA, CDR2 YSYEKL. Trimming pared 1 base from V and 9 bases from J, leaving 10 bases between. The CDR3 loop spans 14 amino acids. Here the CDR3 DNA reads TGCGCCAGCAGCCAAGCCGGGGGCGTTTCACCCCTCCACTTT. This codes for CASSQAGGVSPLHF.

This chain uses TRBV19 with TRBJ2-3, with 7 bases aligning to TRBD1. V dropped 5 bases and J dropped 0; count of bases not matched to a gene: 11. Germline CDR1 reads LNHDA; CDR2 reads SQIVND (reference sequence). This CDR3 is 17 amino acids long. Written as DNA, the CDR3 is TGTGCCAGTAGTGACAGGGTCCCTATCCTTAGCACAGATACGCAGTATTTT. Protein product: CASSDRVPILSTDTQYF.

This rearrangement joins TRBV30 to TRBJ2-6; D uncertain. Germline values: CDR1 GTSNPN, CDR2 SVGIG (reference sequence). V was shortened by 1 base and J by 1 base, with 8 bases between the two germline ends. The CDR3 spans 15 residues. The CDR3 region is CAWSATTSGANVLTF. As DNA, the CDR3 is TGTGCCTGGAGTGCTACAACATCTGGGGCCAACGTCCTGACTTTC.

The CDR3 DNA follows: TGTGCCAGCTCTCCCGACGGCCCCGGGGAGCTGTTTTTT. Protein product: CASSPDGPGELFF. This sequence joins TRBV18 and TRBJ2-2; no clear D gene. The CDR3 loop spans 13 amino acids. Germline-derived CDR1 and CDR2 are KGHSH and LQKENI. Trimming left V 6 bases short and J 6 bases short, with 11 bases between.

This clone was counted a single time. CDR3 in DNA: TGTGCCAGCAGCCAAAGACCAGACGGAGACACCATATATTTT. Translation: CASSQRPDGDTIYF. This rearrangement joins TRBV7-9 to TRBJ1-3; unclear D gene. Germline V lookup: CDR1 SEHNR, CDR2 FQNEAQ (reference sequence). The CDR3 loop spans 14 amino acids. The germline V and J ends were trimmed by 5 bases and 8 bases, with 16 bases remaining between them.

This clone was counted between two and nine times. V gene TRBV18 combines with J gene TRBJ1-1; 12 positions agree with TRBD1. Germline V gene data show CDR1 as KGHSH and CDR2 as LQKENI. The CDR3 totals 15 residues. The junction had 3 bases not matched to a gene; V was cut back by 1 base and J by 6 bases. The CDR3 spells CASSPQGTGGPEAFF. DNA of the CDR3: TGTGCCAGCTCACCACAGGGGACAGGGGGCCCTGAAGCTTTCTTT.

The rearrangement links TRBV10-2 to TRBJ1-5; D gene unclear. This CDR3 region has 13 residues. The germline V gene encodes CDR1 WSHSY and CDR2 SAAADI. Trimming stripped 7 bases from V and 7 bases from J, with 14 bases between. Here the CDR3 DNA reads TGCGCCAGCACCCCCAGCCGGGTGCAGCCCCAGCATTTT. Protein sequence: CASTPSRVQPQHF.

J is TRBJ2-3 and V is TRBV2; 7 nucleotides align to TRBD2. With V trimmed by 5 bases and J by 2 bases, 10 bases remained unmatched. The CDR3 spans 16 residues. Germline V gene sequence: CDR1 SNHLY, CDR2 FYNNEI. CDR3 amino acids: CASSPDTGGNTDTQYF. For the CDR3, the DNA is TGTGCCAGCAGTCCCGATACCGGGGGGAACACAGATACGCAGTATTTT. Drawing the rest from reference TRBV2 and TRBJ2-3, the complete variable domain is EPEVTQTPSHQVTQMGQEVILRCVPISNHLYFYWYRQILGQKVEFLVSFYNNEISEKSEIFDDQFSVERPDGSNFTLKIRSTKLEDSAMYFCASSPDTGGNTDTQYFGPGTRLTVL.

The gene calls are TRBV20-1 and TRBJ1-2; 7 nucleotides align to TRBD1. V lost 4 bases to trimming and J lost 5 bases; unmatched junction nucleotides: 10. This CDR3 is 14 amino acids long. The germline gives CDR1 DFQATT, CDR2 SNEGSKA (reference sequence). The CDR3 sequence: CSANEGGVRYGYTF. The CDR3 region has the DNA TGCAGTGCTAATGAAGGGGGCGTGAGGTATGGCTACACCTTC.

The chain has TRBV5-1 and TRBJ2-3; D unclear. The V end was cut by 2 bases, the J end by 0 bases, with 4 bases between. The CDR3 is 13 amino acids. Looked up from germline, CDR1 is SGHRS and CDR2 is YFSETQ. The chain's CDR3 is CASSFGSTDTQYF. In nucleotides, the CDR3 is TGCGCCAGCAGCTTCGGTAGCACAGATACGCAGTATTTT.

The rearrangement links TRBV15 to TRBJ2-5; possibly TRBD2 for D (5 bases). This CDR3 has 14 residues. In germline, CDR1 is LNHNV, CDR2 YYDKDF (reference sequence). Trimming removed 0 bases from V and 7 bases from J, with 12 bases in between. CDR3 in amino acids: CATSRDRTGGTQYF. The CDR3 bases are TGTGCCACCAGCAGAGACCGGACCGGAGGGACCCAGTACTTC. The whole variable domain, filled in from reference TRBV15 and TRBJ2-5, reads DAMVIQNPRYQVTQFGKPVTLSCSQTLNHNVMYWYQQKSSQAPKLLFHYYDKDFNNEADTPDNFQSRRPNTSFCFLDIRSPGLGDTAMYLCATSRDRTGGTQYFGPGTRLLVL.

This clone has a handful of counts. The chain is built from TRBV9 and TRBJ2-1; 11 nucleotides line up with TRBD2. J lost 0 bases, V lost 4 bases, and 9 bases had no gene match. The CDR3 runs to 18 residues. Germline V gives CDR1 SGDLS, CDR2 YYNGEE. The CDR3 region is CASSYTSGGTSSYNEQFF. Written as DNA, the CDR3 is TGTGCCAGCAGCTACACTAGCGGGGGAACCAGCTCCTACAATGAGCAGTTCTTC. The variable domain in full, completed from reference TRBV9 and TRBJ2-1, reads DSGVTQTPKHLITATGQRVTLRCSPRSGDLSVYWYQQSLDQGLQFLIQYYNGEERAKGNILERFSAQQFPDLHSELNLSSLELGDSALYFCASSYTSGGTSSYNEQFFGPGTRLTVL.

The chain couples TRBV5-1 to TRBJ2-5; a weak D match, TRBD2 (6 bases). Germline V CDR1 and CDR2: SGHRS, YFSETQ. Trimming stripped 4 bases from V and 5 bases from J, with 21 bases between. This CDR3 has 16 amino acids. In DNA form, the CDR3 reads TGCGCCAGCAGCGCCGAAAGGTCGCGGGGTTGGGAGACCCAGTACTTC. This gives the protein CASSAERSRGWETQYF.

V usage is TRBV15 and J usage is TRBJ1-4; 9 bases are shared with TRBD1. The germline gives CDR1 LNHNV, CDR2 YYDKDF (reference sequence). CDR3 size: 15 residues. The trim removed 4 bases at V and 5 bases at J, leaving 5 bases unmatched. The chain's CDR3 is CATSTLGQGNEKLFF. The CDR3 nucleotides read TGTGCCACCAGCACCCTCGGACAGGGGAATGAAAAACTGTTTTTT.

The V and J genes are TRBV10-3 and TRBJ2-7; TRBD1 matches at 7 bases. J was trimmed by 0 bases and V by 6 bases; bases with no gene match: 5. The CDR3 spans 14 residues. Germline assignment: CDR1 ENHRY and CDR2 SYGVKD. CDR3 loop: CAISRDRSSYEQYV. CDR3 DNA sequence: TGTGCCATCAGCCGGGACAGAAGCTCCTACGAGCAGTACGTC.

The CDR3 here is CASSSGGQGRNEQFF. CDR3 nucleotides: TGTGCCAGCAGTTCGGGGGGACAGGGGAGGAATGAGCAGTTCTTC. This sequence joins TRBV6-2 or TRBV6-3 and TRBJ2-1; 10 positions agree with TRBD1. The germline V gene has CDR1 MNHEY and CDR2 SVGEGT. The CDR3 is 15 residues long. V trimming: 4 bases; J trimming: 7 bases; junction bases outside the gene matches: 7.

The chain uses TRBV24-1 and TRBJ2-5; the match to TRBD1 covers 8 bases. The CDR3 covers 15 residues. Germline CDR1 KGHDR, CDR2 SFDVKD. V shed 3 bases and J 4 bases; nucleotides not matched to a gene: 6. The CDR3 here is CATSDGRDRRETQYF. The CDR3, as DNA: TGTGCCACCAGTGATGGCAGGGACAGGCGAGAGACCCAGTACTTC.

The gene calls are TRBV7-2 and TRBJ2-5, with no clear D. This CDR3 is built from 12 residues. The germline CDR1 and CDR2 sequences are SGHTA and FQGNSA. The V end lost 2 bases, the J end lost 1 base, and 2 bases lay between the germline ends. The CDR3 is CASSLRQETQYF. The CDR3 DNA reads as TGTGCCAGCAGCTTACGCCAAGAGACCCAGTACTTC.

This CDR3 reads CASSAGGANTGELFF. In DNA form, the CDR3 reads TGTGCCAGCAGTGCAGGGGGCGCGAACACCGGGGAGCTGTTTTTT. V is TRBV9 and J is TRBJ2-2; 8 nucleotides agree with TRBD1. J lost 0 bases, V lost 5 bases, and 3 bases had no gene match. This CDR3 comprises 15 residues. Germline values: CDR1 SGDLS, CDR2 YYNGEE. Together with reference TRBV9 and TRBJ2-2, the CDR3 gives the full variable domain: DSGVTQTPKHLITATGQRVTLRCSPRSGDLSVYWYQQSLDQGLQFLIQYYNGEERAKGNILERFSAQQFPDLHSELNLSSLELGDSALYFCASSAGGANTGELFFGEGSRLTVL.

This chain connects TRBV29-1 to TRBJ1-1, with 9 nucleotides matching TRBD1. CDR3 length: 13 residues. V lost 7 bases and J lost 5; bases outside the gene matches: 8. The germline V gene has CDR1 SQVTM and CDR2 ANQGSEA. CDR3 sequence reads: CSGIQGARTEAFF. CDR3 DNA sequence: TGCAGCGGAATACAGGGGGCGCGGACTGAAGCTTTCTTT.

This clone was observed a handful of times. CDR3 in DNA: TGTGCCAGTAGTATAGAGGTGGGGGGAGATGAAAAACTGTTTTTT. Translation: CASSIEVGGDEKLFF. The chain links TRBV19 to TRBJ1-4, with TRBD1 as a possible D gene (5 bases). CDR1 is LNHDA, CDR2 SQIVND, per germline (reference sequence). V dropped 0 bases and J dropped 6 bases, with 11 bases sitting between them. The CDR3 contains 15 residues.

This clone came up a few times. V and J are TRBV7-2 and TRBJ1-5; no firm D call. Germline V lookup: CDR1 SGHTA, CDR2 FQGNSA. Between the trimmed V and J ends, which lost 5 bases and 0 bases, there was a span of 11 bases. The CDR3 is made up of 15 amino acids. The CDR3 nucleotides read TGTGCCAGCAGCCCGCAGAGAATTAGCAATCAGCCCCAGCATTTT. Translating it yields CASSPQRISNQPQHF.

This clone was counted only a few times. The chain links TRBV29-1 to TRBJ2-5, with D possibly being TRBD2 (6 bases). Trimming cost V 4 bases and J 5 bases, with 14 bases left between them. Germline loops: CDR1 SQVTM, CDR2 ANQGSEA. The CDR3 length is 13 residues. In DNA, the CDR3 is TGCAGCGTTGTTGGGACTTCTCGGGAGACCCAGTACTTC. This encodes CSVVGTSRETQYF.